Following are 20 T cell receptor beta chains from one sample sequenced in a study of T cells in Graves' hyperthyroidism and ophthalmopathy. Amplification of TCR beta CDR3 regions used RNA as the template. Researchers ran a first-round RT-PCR on the TCR CDR3 using the HTBI primer set. Each CDR3 protein gets one entry after TCRdb re-called the multiplex PCR reads with MiXCR. The table lists fewer than 900,000 distinct CDR3 sequences, 18% of them singletons. The source material was blood. The receptors here all came from a woman in her fifties or sixties with Graves' hyperthyroidism that later progressed to Graves' ophthalmopathy.

This clonotype was observed a few times. The DNA of the CDR3 is TGTGCCAGTACCCCTGGGTCGGAAGTCTATGGCTACACCTTC. Translation: CASTPGSEVYGYTF. The V and J genes are TRBV19 and TRBJ1-2; the D is unclear. Per germline, CDR1 LNHDA and CDR2 SQIVND (reference sequence). CDR3 size: 14 residues. With 7 bases removed from V and 4 bases from J, the gap between germline ends came to 16 bases.

This clonotype has a count of ten or more. V is TRBV6-1 and J is TRBJ1-6; possibly TRBD1 for D (5 bases). Per the germline V gene, CDR1 is MNHNS and CDR2 is SASEGT. The CDR3 loop spans 15 amino acids. The V end was cut by 7 bases, the J end by 10 bases, with 20 bases between. Written as DNA, the CDR3 is TGTGCCAGCACCCAAGCAGGCAGGGTCTTCTCACCCCTCCACTTT. This sequence encodes CASTQAGRVFSPLHF.

This chain uses TRBV5-8 with TRBJ1-6; 8 nucleotides align to TRBD1. The V segment lost 3 bases and the J segment 8 bases; nucleotides outside the gene matches: 10. This CDR3 spans 16 amino acids. The V gene's germline CDR1 is SGHTS and CDR2 YDEGEE. CDR3 in amino acids: CASSYLRTGSYSPLHF. The DNA of the CDR3 is TGTGCCAGCAGCTACCTACGGACAGGGTCGTATTCACCCCTCCACTTT.

This clonotype was observed a few times. The chain's CDR3 is CAWSGQGDVQYF. CDR3 coding DNA: TGTGCCTGGAGTGGCCAGGGGGACGTTCAGTACTTC. The genes are TRBV30 and TRBJ2-4; TRBD1 matches 7 bases. V was pared by 1 base and J by 11 bases, with 5 bases of the junction left unmatched. The CDR3 is 12 residues long. The germline V gene encodes CDR1 GTSNPN and CDR2 SVGIG (reference sequence).

In its sample, this clonotype was seen many times. The chain links TRBV9 to TRBJ2-3, with 9 nucleotides matching TRBD1. Trimming cost V 3 bases and J 3 bases; bases outside gene matches: 5. In germline, CDR1 is SGDLS, CDR2 YYNGEE. The CDR3 spans 15 residues. The chain's CDR3 is CASSAGTGRTDTQYF. CDR3 coding DNA: TGTGCCAGCAGCGCCGGGACAGGGAGGACAGATACGCAGTATTTT. The whole variable domain, filled in from reference TRBV9 and TRBJ2-3, reads DSGVTQTPKHLITATGQRVTLRCSPRSGDLSVYWYQQSLDQGLQFLIQYYNGEERAKGNILERFSAQQFPDLHSELNLSSLELGDSALYFCASSAGTGRTDTQYFGPGTRLTVL.

The CDR3 region is CAAGDHNEKLFF. The CDR3 DNA sequence: TGTGCCGCAGGGGACCATAATGAAAAACTGTTTTTT. The V and J genes are TRBV2 and TRBJ1-4; D possibly corresponds to TRBD1 (6 bases). V gave up 11 bases and J gave up 4 bases, with 11 bases separating them. This CDR3 has 12 amino acids. Germline assignment: CDR1 SNHLY and CDR2 FYNNEI.

The gene calls are TRBV6-1 and TRBJ1-2; TRBD1 aligns across 8 bases. This CDR3 has 13 amino acids. Germline V gene data show CDR1 as MNHNS and CDR2 as SASEGT. Trimming cost V 6 bases and J 7 bases; bases outside gene matches: 7. The CDR3, as DNA: TGTGCCAGCAGGCCAGGGGGCGCGGGTGGCTACACCTTC. The encoded protein is CASRPGGAGGYTF.

The chain recombines TRBV30 with TRBJ1-5, with 7 bases identical to TRBD1. The germline CDR1 and CDR2 sequences are GTSNPN and SVGIG (reference sequence). After removal of 8 bases from V and 0 bases from J, the junction contained 7 bases not matched to a gene. The CDR3 contains 14 residues. CDR3 sequence: CAGSGQHSNQPQHF. The CDR3 DNA sequence: TGTGCCGGCTCGGGACAGCATAGCAATCAGCCCCAGCATTTT.

The chain recombines TRBV27 with TRBJ2-3; 7 bases map to TRBD2. The germline V gene has CDR1 MNHEY and CDR2 SMNVEV (reference sequence). The CDR3 length is 14 residues. Trimming removed 6 bases from V and 5 bases from J; junction bases left unmatched: 8. The DNA of the CDR3 is TGTGCCAGCAGCCAAAGCGGGGCGGGAGATACGCAGTATTTT. It specifies CASSQSGAGDTQYF.

The V call is TRBV5-1, the J call TRBJ1-2; 7 bases are a match to TRBD1. The CDR3 is made up of 15 amino acids. The V segment lost 0 bases and the J segment 4 bases; nucleotides outside the gene matches: 6. The germline V gene has CDR1 SGHRS and CDR2 YFSETQ. CDR3 coding DNA: TGCGCCAGCAGCTTGGGGGACAGCCGCGGCTATGGCTACACCTTC. This codes for CASSLGDSRGYGYTF.

The CDR3 sequence: CASSVEGTGRNIQYF. The CDR3 DNA reads as TGTGCCAGCAGCGTAGAGGGGACAGGGCGGAACATTCAGTACTTC. The chain has TRBV9 and TRBJ2-4; the match to TRBD1 covers 9 bases. Germline trimming cut 0 bases from V and 7 bases from J; bases unmatched to any gene: 5. Germline CDR1 and CDR2: SGDLS and YYNGEE. The CDR3 runs 15 residues.

This clonotype has at least ten counts. V usage is TRBV11-3 and J usage is TRBJ2-3; 10 bases are a match to TRBD2. Trimming removed 8 bases from V and 0 bases from J; junction bases left unmatched: 8. Germline V gene sequence: CDR1 SGHNT, CDR2 YENEEA. The length of the CDR3 is 16 residues. CDR3 DNA: TGTGCCAGCGCTAAGGGACTAGCGACGAGCACAGATACGCAGTATTTT. Residues: CASAKGLATSTDTQYF.

This clonotype showed up just a few times. This rearrangement joins TRBV20-1 to TRBJ1-2; no firm D call. V was clipped by 0 bases and J by 5 bases, with 13 bases between them. This CDR3 has 14 residues. CDR1 DFQATT and CDR2 SNEGSKA come from the germline V gene (reference sequence). The CDR3 spells CSARDLGSHYGYTF. The DNA of the CDR3 is TGCAGTGCTAGAGATCTCGGAAGCCATTATGGCTACACCTTC.

This chain uses TRBV7-9 with TRBJ2-7; the D is unclear. Germline lookup yields CDR1 SEHNR and CDR2 FQNEAQ (reference sequence). CDR3 size: 12 residues. V was pared by 4 bases and J by 3 bases, with 7 bases between. Written as DNA, the CDR3 is TGTGCCAGCAGCTCCCCCTTCTACGAGCAGTACTTC. The encoded protein is CASSSPFYEQYF.

This clonotype was observed many times. The CDR3 DNA reads TGTGCCTGGAGTATCGGACAGGTCAATCAGCCCCAGCATTTT. Protein: CAWSIGQVNQPQHF. The rearrangement joins TRBV30 to TRBJ1-5; 7 bases agree with TRBD1. V trimming: 2 bases; J trimming: 3 bases; junction bases outside the gene matches: 4. This CDR3 region has 14 residues. In germline, CDR1 is GTSNPN, CDR2 SVGIG (reference sequence). Full variable domain (remainder filled in from reference TRBV30 and TRBJ1-5): SQTIHQWPATLVQPVGSPLSLECTVEGTSNPNLYWYRQAAGRGLQLLFYSVGIGQISSEVPQNLSASRPQDRQFILSSKKLLLSDSGFYLCAWSIGQVNQPQHFGDGTRLSIL.

The chain uses TRBV12-3 or TRBV12-4 and TRBJ1-2; 9 nucleotides match TRBD1. J was trimmed by 8 bases and V by 10 bases; bases with no gene match: 5. The CDR3 consists of 11 residues. CDR3 in DNA: TGTGCCATCGGGACAGGGCGAGGCTACACCTTC. Its translation: CAIGTGRGYTF.

This clonotype was recorded many times. V is TRBV20-1 and J is TRBJ2-5; weak D call: TRBD1 (6 bases). The V gene's germline CDR1 is DFQATT and CDR2 SNEGSKA (reference sequence). This CDR3 region has 14 residues. Trimming removed 3 bases at V and 0 bases at J, with 11 bases between. The CDR3: CSASGEGDQETQYF. CDR3 in DNA: TGCAGTGCTAGCGGTGAGGGGGACCAAGAGACCCAGTACTTC.

This clonotype was recorded many times. The chain uses TRBV3-1 and TRBJ1-2; D is unclear. V was trimmed by 0 bases and J by 4 bases, leaving 12 bases between them. This CDR3 spans 15 amino acids. The germline gives CDR1 LGHDT, CDR2 YNNKEL (reference sequence). CDR3 bases: TGTGCCAGCAGCCAAGATAGGTCCGCCCGCTATGGCTACACCTTC. Its protein product is CASSQDRSARYGYTF.

This clonotype was observed at least ten times. V gene TRBV5-1 combines with J gene TRBJ1-1; the D gene is possibly TRBD1 (5 bases). This CDR3 comprises 14 residues. V gave up 4 bases and J gave up 4 bases, with 14 bases separating them. The germline V gene has CDR1 SGHRS and CDR2 YFSETQ. The CDR3 sequence is CASSTGTPGTEAFF. CDR3 DNA: TGCGCCAGCAGCACGGGGACTCCCGGCACTGAAGCTTTCTTT.

The table lists this clonotype with a few counts. The chain links TRBV5-1 to TRBJ1-6; D is unresolved. Germline assignment: CDR1 SGHRS and CDR2 YFSETQ. The CDR3 loop spans 14 amino acids. V lost 0 bases to trimming and J lost 5 bases, with 6 bases between them. The CDR3 DNA sequence: TGCGCCAGCAGCTTGGTACTGAATAATTCACCCCTCCACTTT. This codes for CASSLVLNNSPLHF.